This T cell receptor beta chain appears in the sequencing data of a study of lymphopenia after photon versus proton radiotherapy. Sequenced by immunoSEQ multiplex PCR; TCRdb stores in-frame clones only, minus some. The repertoire includes roughly 32,000 clones, 85% to 95% of them detected once, and less than 0.75% sits in the top ten. This TCR came from a woman aged 45-65 years with cholangiocarcinoma. The material was peripheral blood, obtained from a patient treated with photon-based radiotherapy.

Here the CDR3 DNA reads TGTGCCAGCTCCCCGATTAGCAATCAGCCCCAGCATTTT. Residues: CASSPISNQPQHF. This chain links TRBV18 with TRBJ1-5; D is unresolved. Trimming stripped 6 bases from V and 0 bases from J, with 6 bases between. The CDR3 has 13 residues. In germline, CDR1 is KGHSH, CDR2 LQKENI.